One and the same sample provided the 22 T cell receptor beta chains below, sequenced in a study of technical replicates of blood from several donors. The table came from immunoSEQ multiplex PCR; TCRdb's copy has only in-frame clones and leaves some out. The data contain some 70,000 clones, nearly 97% of them singletons. Material for sequencing was T cells isolated from PBMCs. The receptor set was obtained from a human donor in good health.

The chain carries TRBV5-1 and TRBJ1-4; 8 nucleotides line up with TRBD1. Germline V lookup: CDR1 SGHRS, CDR2 YFSETQ. Trimming took 0 bases from V and 8 from J; bases not matched to a gene: 9. The CDR3 consists of 16 residues. In DNA, the CDR3 is TGCGCCAGCAGCTTGGGTGCTCTCTCAGGGGGCGAAAAACTGTTTTTT. This translates into CASSLGALSGGEKLFF.

The gene calls are TRBV5-1 and TRBJ2-3, with a tentative D call TRBD1 (6 bases). The CDR3 consists of 16 residues. Germline V gene data show CDR1 as SGHRS and CDR2 as YFSETQ. V lost 4 bases to trimming and J lost 0 bases, with 15 bases between them. The CDR3 reads CASSLDRSVSTDTQYF. CDR3 coding DNA: TGCGCCAGCAGCCTCGACAGGAGCGTTAGCACAGATACGCAGTATTTT. Combining the CDR3 with reference TRBV5-1 and TRBJ2-3 gives the whole variable domain KAGVTQTPRYLIKTRGQQVTLSCSPISGHRSVSWYQQTPGQGLQFLFEYFSETQRNKGNFPGRFSGRQFSNSRSEMNVSTLELGDSALYLCASSLDRSVSTDTQYFGPGTRLTVL.

V is TRBV11-2 and J is TRBJ2-5, with 9 bases identical to TRBD1. Trimming took 1 base from V and 4 from J; bases not matched to a gene: 7. This CDR3 is 16 amino acids long. Per germline, CDR1 SGHAT and CDR2 FQNNGV. The DNA of the CDR3 is TGTGCCAGCAGCTTAGTGACAGGGGGAGCGACAGAGACCCAGTACTTC. It codes for CASSLVTGGATETQYF. The complete variable domain, with remaining parts taken from reference TRBV11-2 and TRBJ2-5, reads EAGVAQSPRYKIIEKRQSVAFWCNPISGHATLYWYQQILGQGPKLLIQFQNNGVVDDSQLPKDRFSAERLKGVDSTLKIQPAKLEDSAVYLCASSLVTGGATETQYFGPGTRLLVL.

The genes are TRBV19 and TRBJ1-2; perhaps TRBD1 as D (5 bases). CDR1 LNHDA and CDR2 SQIVND come from the germline V gene (reference sequence). CDR3 length: 12 amino acids. This chain's CDR3 is CATNVGLGGYTF. The CDR3 DNA sequence: TGTGCAACCAATGTGGGACTGGGTGGCTACACCTTC.

The chain combines TRBV30 with TRBJ1-4, with 8 bases identical to TRBD1. With V trimmed by 2 bases and J by 6 bases, 8 bases remained unmatched. The CDR3 sequence is 15 residues long. Germline lookup yields CDR1 GTSNPN and CDR2 SVGIG (reference sequence). CDR3 residues: CAWSPGQAFYEKLFF. CDR3 DNA sequence: TGTGCCTGGAGTCCGGGACAGGCCTTCTATGAAAAACTGTTTTTT.

This chain uses TRBV28 with TRBJ2-3, with 7 bases aligning to TRBD2. CDR3 length equals 13 residues. The germline CDR1 and CDR2 sequences are MDHEN and SYDVKM. The trim removed 6 bases at V and 4 bases at J, leaving 4 bases unmatched. Here the CDR3 reads CASRGGSPDTQYF. CDR3 coding DNA: TGTGCCAGCAGGGGGGGGTCCCCAGATACGCAGTATTTT.

The chain uses TRBV13 and TRBJ2-6; 9 nucleotides agree with TRBD1. The CDR3 consists of 16 residues. The germline CDR1 and CDR2 sequences are PRHDT and FYEKMQ (reference sequence). Trimming took 7 bases from V and 0 from J; bases not matched to a gene: 4. In nucleotides, the CDR3 is TGTGCCAGCACTGACAGGGGGAGCTCTGGGGCCAACGTCCTGACTTTC. It yields the protein CASTDRGSSGANVLTF.

This clone was picked up one time. The chain uses TRBV14 and TRBJ2-7; TRBD1 aligns across 11 bases. Trimming removed 1 base from V and 2 bases from J; junction bases left unmatched: 7. The germline V gene encodes CDR1 SGHDN and CDR2 FVKESK. The CDR3 sequence is 17 residues long. As DNA, the CDR3 is TGTGCCAGCAGCCAAGCAATCCGGGACAGGGGGACCTACGAGCAGTACTTC. It specifies CASSQAIRDRGTYEQYF.

A single count supports this clone. The rearrangement joins TRBV21-1 to TRBJ2-3; the table's TRBD2 call for D was not verified on the DNA. TRBV21-1 is a pseudogene segment. The CDR3 is 15 amino acids. The CDR3 DNA follows: TGTGCCAGCAGCACCGGACTAGCGGACACAGATACGCAGTATTTT. Translation: CASSTGLADTDTQYF.

V and J are TRBV6-1 and TRBJ2-7; D is perhaps TRBD1 (5 bases). There are 14 residues in the CDR3. The V end was cut by 0 bases, the J end by 0 bases, with 6 bases between. CDR1 and CDR2 (germline): MNHNS, SASEGT. The CDR3: CASSEADSSYEQYF. CDR3 in DNA: TGTGCCAGCAGTGAAGCAGACAGCTCCTACGAGCAGTACTTC.

V usage is TRBV28 and J usage is TRBJ1-5; tentative D call: TRBD1 (5 bases). The V gene lost 5 bases and the J gene lost 4 bases, with 18 bases spanning the gap. The CDR3 contains 16 residues. In germline, CDR1 is MDHEN, CDR2 SYDVKM. The DNA of the CDR3 is TGTGCCAGCAGTGAATTCCTACAGGTCAAAAATCAGCCCCAGCATTTT. It specifies CASSEFLQVKNQPQHF. Using reference TRBV28 and TRBJ1-5 for the parts outside the CDR3, the full variable domain is DVKVTQSSRYLVKRTGEKVFLECVQDMDHENMFWYRQDPGLGLRLIYFSYDVKMKEKGDIPEGYSVSREKKERFSLILESASTNQTSMYLCASSEFLQVKNQPQHFGDGTRLSIL.

The chain's CDR3 is CASRGQASYEQYF. DNA of the CDR3: TGTGCCAGCAGGGGACAGGCCTCCTACGAGCAGTACTTC. The J gene is TRBJ2-7, the V gene TRBV25-1; TRBD1 aligns across 8 bases. V was clipped by 6 bases and J by 0 bases; unmatched bases: 1. This CDR3 comprises 13 residues. In germline, CDR1 is MGHDK, CDR2 SYGVNS.

As DNA, the CDR3 is TGTGCCATACGGACTAGCGGGGCTCTAACACGGGATGAGCAGTTCTTC. It is translated as CAIRTSGALTRDEQFF. The chain is built from TRBV10-3 and TRBJ2-1; the match to TRBD2 covers 12 bases. The V and J ends lost 9 bases and 8 bases, in that order; junction bases with no gene match: 14. Germline CDR1 and CDR2: ENHRY and SYGVKD. CDR3 length equals 16 residues.

J is TRBJ1-1 and V is TRBV6-1, with a weak D call TRBD1 (5 bases). CDR3 size: 13 residues. Germline V gene sequence: CDR1 MNHNS, CDR2 SASEGT. V dropped 9 bases and J dropped 1 base, with 12 bases sitting between them. Here the CDR3 DNA reads TGTGCCAGTCTCGCAGGGCGGAACACTGAAGCTTTCTTT. As protein: CASLAGRNTEAFF.

This clone was observed once. The chain has TRBV4-2 and TRBJ2-7; TRBD1 is a possible D gene (6 bases). The CDR3 runs 14 residues. Trimming removed 0 bases from V and 3 bases from J, with 9 bases in between. CDR1 is LGHNA and CDR2 is YNFKEQ in the germline V gene. CDR3 sequence: CASSQEDRVYEQYF. CDR3 coding DNA: TGTGCCAGCAGCCAAGAGGACAGAGTCTACGAGCAGTACTTC.

J is TRBJ1-6 and V is TRBV2, with D unclear. V dropped 6 bases and J dropped 0 bases, with 3 bases sitting between them. The CDR3 is made up of 13 amino acids. CDR1 is SNHLY, CDR2 FYNNEI, per germline. The CDR3 coding sequence is TGTGCCAGCAGGAGCTCCTATAATTCACCCCTCCACTTT. This sequence encodes CASRSSYNSPLHF.

The chain employs TRBV5-1 and TRBJ1-1, with TRBD1 matching over 11 bases. The CDR3 is 16 amino acids. CDR1 is SGHRS, CDR2 YFSETQ, per germline. The ends lost 1 base at V and 8 bases at J; junction bases unmatched: 10. CDR3 in amino acids: CASSLPSARDRGEAFF. The CDR3 bases are TGCGCCAGCAGCTTGCCCTCGGCGCGGGACAGGGGGGAAGCTTTCTTT.

The chain couples TRBV27 to TRBJ1-1, with D possibly matching TRBD1 (6 bases). Germline loops: CDR1 MNHEY, CDR2 SMNVEV (reference sequence). Trimming shortened V by 8 bases and J by 0 bases, and 13 bases separated the two germline ends. The CDR3 runs to 14 residues. The CDR3 is CASRWRGLNTEAFF. The CDR3 nucleotides are TGTGCCAGCCGTTGGCGGGGGCTGAACACTGAAGCTTTCTTT.

This rearrangement joins TRBV7-8 to TRBJ2-5; the match to TRBD2 covers 12 bases. Looked up from germline, CDR1 is SGHVS and CDR2 is FQNEAQ. The CDR3 loop spans 16 amino acids. The junction had 8 bases not matched to a gene; V was cut back by 5 bases and J by 4 bases. Here the CDR3 reads CASSHRTSGKGETQYF. Written as DNA, the CDR3 is TGTGCCAGCAGCCATAGGACTAGCGGGAAAGGAGAGACCCAGTACTTC.

The CDR3 DNA reads as TGTGCCAGCAGTTGGGCGAGAACCTACGAGCAGTACTTC. This encodes CASSWARTYEQYF. The gene calls are TRBV28 and TRBJ2-7; D is undetermined. CDR1 and CDR2 (germline): MDHEN, SYDVKM. This CDR3 spans 13 amino acids. The V end was cut by 4 bases, the J end by 2 bases, with 9 bases between.

This clone was seen once. This chain connects TRBV4-1 to TRBJ2-3, with 9 bases fitting TRBD1. Trimming took 4 bases from V and 3 from J; bases not matched to a gene: 17. Germline-derived CDR1 and CDR2 are MGHRA and YSYEKL. The CDR3 totals 19 residues. The CDR3 region has the DNA TGCGCCAGCAGCCGGACTACCGACACCGGGACAGGGCGGACAGATACGCAGTATTTT. Translated: CASSRTTDTGTGRTDTQYF.

The chain carries TRBV30 and TRBJ1-4; D possibly corresponds to TRBD1 (6 bases). There are 16 residues in the CDR3. Germline V gene lookup returns CDR1 GTSNPN and CDR2 SVGIG (reference sequence). Trimming pared 1 base from V and 0 bases from J, leaving 12 bases between. The CDR3 reads CAWSGGGKATNEKLFF. The DNA of the CDR3 is TGTGCCTGGAGTGGAGGGGGAAAAGCAACTAATGAAAAACTGTTTTTT.